The clone carrying this TCR beta chain was seen just once. This sample was taken from a study of blood T cell repertoires in COVID-19. Overall study context: Samples taken during acute and convalescent COVID-19 were collected in the United States, Italy and Spain. T cells, B-cell-depleted T cells, or PBMCs supplied cDNA or gDNA.

In the study's own analysis: Amplification of reference gene primers was used by the study to estimate nucleated cell counts. Clones were read by immunoSEQ multiplex PCR, and TCRdb kept only the in-frame ones, dropping some. That table is the source of V, J and clone size, and D and trimming were worked out from the DNA. This table has about 160,000 clones, roughly nine tenths appearing once. The ends were cut back, 6 bases at V and 8 bases at J, with 11 bases in the middle. The CDR3 is 13 residues long. CDR1 is LNHDA, CDR2 SQIVND, per germline (reference sequence). Sequencing input: peripheral blood. The rearrangement uses TRBV19 and TRBJ1-6, with D possibly TRBD1 on 5 matching bases. The source is a woman aged 70-85 years with acute or convalescent COVID-19. The CDR3 sequence: CASRRGVDSPLHF. As DNA, the CDR3 is TGTGCCAGTAGAAGGGGTGTGGATTCACCCCTCCACTTT.